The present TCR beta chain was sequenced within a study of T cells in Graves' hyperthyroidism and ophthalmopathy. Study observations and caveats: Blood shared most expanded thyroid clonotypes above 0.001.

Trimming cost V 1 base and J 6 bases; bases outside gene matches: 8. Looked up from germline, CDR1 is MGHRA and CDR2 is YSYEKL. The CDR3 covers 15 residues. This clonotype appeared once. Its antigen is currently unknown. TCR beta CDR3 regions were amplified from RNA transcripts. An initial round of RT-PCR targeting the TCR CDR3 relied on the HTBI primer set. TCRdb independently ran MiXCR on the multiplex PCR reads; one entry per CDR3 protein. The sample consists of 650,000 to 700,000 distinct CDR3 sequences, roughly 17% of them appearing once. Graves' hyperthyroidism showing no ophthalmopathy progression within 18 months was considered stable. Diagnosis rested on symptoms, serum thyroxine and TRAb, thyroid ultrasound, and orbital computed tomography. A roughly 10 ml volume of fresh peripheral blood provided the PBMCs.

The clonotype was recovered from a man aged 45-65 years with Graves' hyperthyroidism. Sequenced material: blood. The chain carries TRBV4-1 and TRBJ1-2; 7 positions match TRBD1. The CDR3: CASSQAVGGGHGYTF. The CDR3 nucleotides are TGCGCCAGCAGCCAAGCTGTAGGGGGCGGCCATGGCTACACCTTC.